This T cell receptor (beta chain) was documented in a study of blood T cells in healthy people across ages. Regarding the study as a whole: Donors of long life had a larger count of naive CD4+ cells and greater diversity than aged donors. Strong correlation existed between TCR beta diversity and naive T cell percentage.

This clonotype was found a few times. Its specificity is not known. The junction departs from germline at one end; a sequencing error may be responsible. Alongside a J-beta primer mix, a sample-barcoded 5' primer served in a second PCR lasting about 7 to 12 cycles. TCRdb passed the 5' RACE reads through MiXCR, listing each CDR3 protein once. This table holds about 800,000 distinct CDR3 sequences, about 25% found once. The same specimen was also included in a second study, on T cells of mothers and their children.

The sample comprised blood. The sequence came from a boy aged 5-17 years in good health.

The CDR3 DNA sequence: TGTGCCAGCAACTTAGATGTGGTAGGCTACAATGAGCAGTTCTTC. This sequence encodes CASNLDVVGYNEQFF. The chain joins TRBV11-2 to TRBJ2-1; no clear D gene. Germline V lookup: CDR1 SGHAT, CDR2 FQNNGV. This CDR3 is built from 15 residues.